This T cell receptor (beta chain) stems from a study of T cells in Graves' hyperthyroidism and ophthalmopathy. About the study: Pretreatment peripheral blood was obtained at initial diagnosis. General study results and limits: Ophthalmopathy was told apart from stable hyperthyroidism by a 13 V-J model. With a median lead of roughly 6.8 months before onset, the model predicted ophthalmopathy.

Researchers amplified the TCR beta CDR3 regions from RNA transcripts. Initially, a first-round RT-PCR of the TCR CDR3 employed the HTBI primer set. In TCRdb, the multiplex PCR reads were re-called with MiXCR into one record per CDR3 protein. The table includes about 560,000 distinct CDR3 sequences, around 14% detected once. The ends lost 4 bases at V and 0 bases at J; junction bases unmatched: 7. This CDR3 has 18 amino acids. Germline V CDR1 and CDR2: SGHRS, YFSETQ. Comments on this clonotype: The antigen is undetermined.

The source of this sequence is a woman aged 30 to 39 with Graves' hyperthyroidism. Specimen: blood. The chain employs TRBV5-1 and TRBJ2-3; 14 nucleotides match TRBD2. DNA of the CDR3: TGCGCCAGCAGCCTCGGACTAGCGGGAGGCTTTAGCACAGATACGCAGTATTTT. This gives the protein CASSLGLAGGFSTDTQYF.